This is a list of T cell receptor beta chains from one sample in a study of control samples from healthy donors and cancer patients. The data were produced by immunoSEQ multiplex PCR, yet TCRdb's version contains in-frame clones alone and is incomplete. The sample lists about 170,000 clones; 75% to 95% were seen once. Sequenced input: blood. The receptor source for this set is a woman in her thirties or forties in good health. Each CDR3 is given with its conserved first and last residue. Each record gives: V gene, J gene, clone size, D gene, CDR3 protein, CDR3 DNA. D genes are given only for firm matches. Rows may omit the clone size; those that give it use once, few, many or a size class.

TRBV5-1	TRBJ1-4	-	-	CASSTVGYGNEKLFF	TGCGCCAGCTCCACGGTCGGCTACGGGAATGAAAAACTGTTTTTT
TRBV5-1	TRBJ2-7	few	-	CASSYPDSSYEQYF	TGCGCCAGCAGCTACCCGGACAGCTCCTACGAGCAGTACTTC
TRBV7-7	TRBJ2-7	-	-	CASSLAEGREQYF	TGTGCCAGCAGCTTAGCGGAGGGGAGGGAGCAGTACTTC
TRBV19	TRBJ2-1	-	-	CASSIEGTSYNEQFF	TGTGCCAGTAGTATAGAGGGGACATCCTACAATGAGCAGTTCTTC
TRBV18	TRBJ1-2	-	-	CASSRPGLGYTF	TGTGCCAGCTCCCGCCCCGGCCTGGGCTACACCTTC
TRBV7-3	TRBJ2-1	-	TRBD1	CASSLSPAGQVSYNEQFF	TGTGCCAGCAGCTTATCGCCCGCGGGACAGGTCTCCTACAATGAGCAGTTCTTC
TRBV7-2	TRBJ1-1	once	-	CASSLSDRTEAFF	TGTGCCAGCAGCTTGAGTGACAGGACTGAAGCTTTCTTT
TRBV3-1/TRBV3-2	TRBJ2-7	-	TRBD1	CASSQDPPGQPYEQYF	TGTGCCAGCAGCCAAGATCCCCCGGGACAGCCCTACGAGCAGTACTTC
TRBV3-1/TRBV3-2	TRBJ1-1	-	-	CASSQIRDTEAFF	TGTGCCAGCAGCCAAATACGGGACACTGAAGCTTTCTTT
TRBV5-1	TRBJ2-7	-	-	CASSFDRYYEQYF	TGCGCCAGCAGCTTTGACAGATACTACGAGCAGTACTTC
TRBV7-6	TRBJ2-7	-	-	CASSFGTNANEQYF	TGTGCCAGCAGCTTCGGTACCAACGCGAACGAGCAGTACTTC
TRBV28	TRBJ1-4	-	TRBD1	CASRQLRDRGEKLFF	TGTGCCAGCAGACAACTCCGGGACAGGGGAGAAAAACTGTTTTTT
TRBV7-6	TRBJ1-1	-	-	CASSLAQPPFTEAFF	TGTGCCAGCAGCTTAGCCCAGCCGCCATTCACTGAAGCTTTCTTT
TRBV27	TRBJ2-7	-	TRBD1	CASSVRDRAREQYF	TGTGCCAGCAGTGTAAGGGACAGGGCGAGGGAGCAGTACTTC
TRBV5-6	TRBJ1-1	-	-	CASSLGGVGTEAFF	TGTGCCAGCAGCTTGGGTGGGGTCGGCACTGAAGCTTTCTTT
TRBV19	TRBJ2-7	-	-	CASSPGGRSYEQYF	TGTGCCAGTAGCCCCGGGGGCCGAAGCTACGAGCAGTACTTC
TRBV5-1	TRBJ1-3	-	-	CASSLVGGNGNTIYF	TGCGCCAGCAGCTTGGTAGGGGGGAATGGAAACACCATATATTTT
TRBV24-1	TRBJ2-5	few	TRBD2	CATSDGLVETQYF	TGTGCCACCAGTGACGGACTAGTAGAGACCCAGTACTTC
TRBV4-1	TRBJ2-1	once	-	CASSHSLYNEQFF	TGCGCCAGCAGCCACTCCTTATACAATGAGCAGTTCTTC
TRBV2	TRBJ2-7	once	-	CASKGGIDRDSYEQYF	TGTGCCAGCAAAGGGGGGATAGACAGGGACTCCTACGAGCAGTACTTC
TRBV2	TRBJ2-5	-	-	CASIGRLYQETQYF	TGTGCCAGCATAGGGCGTTTATACCAAGAGACCCAGTACTTC
TRBV19	TRBJ2-7	-	-	CASSNTRDTHYEQYF	TGTGCCAGTAGTAACACCAGAGATACCCACTACGAGCAGTACTTC
TRBV9	TRBJ1-3	-	-	CASSDRRSGNTIYF	TGTGCCAGCAGCGACCGGCGGTCTGGAAACACCATATATTTT
TRBV2	TRBJ1-4	-	-	CASMNGVGISEKLFF	TGTGCCAGCATGAATGGGGTGGGAATCAGTGAAAAACTGTTTTTT
TRBV27	TRBJ1-2	-	TRBD1	CASSSWNRGGDGYTF	TGTGCCAGCAGTTCTTGGAACAGGGGCGGAGATGGCTACACCTTC
TRBV4-2	TRBJ2-1	-	TRBD2	CASSQPGTSSEQFF	TGTGCCAGCAGCCAGCCTGGGACTAGCAGTGAGCAGTTCTTC
TRBV12-3/TRBV12-4	TRBJ2-2	-	-	CASSHGVRELFF	TGTGCCAGCAGCCACGGGGTTCGGGAGCTGTTTTTT
TRBV6-1	TRBJ2-3	-	-	CASSEGQDSKQYF	TGTGCCAGCAGTGAAGGGCAGGACAGCAAGCAGTATTTT
TRBV12-3/TRBV12-4	TRBJ1-1	-	-	CASSPNTEAFF	TGTGCCAGCAGCCCCAACACTGAAGCTTTCTTT
TRBV5-8	TRBJ2-7	-	-	CASSGNSYEQYF	TGTGCCAGCAGCGGAAACTCCTACGAGCAGTACTTC
TRBV5-1	TRBJ1-1	once	-	CASSRGWGTEAFF	TGCGCCAGCAGTAGGGGTTGGGGCACTGAAGCTTTCTTT
TRBV9	TRBJ2-2	-	-	CASSPDPPGRFGGELFF	TGTGCCAGCAGCCCCGACCCCCCCGGGCGTTTTGGCGGGGAGCTGTTTTTT
TRBV6-5	TRBJ2-1	once	-	CASSYSAYNEQFF	TGTGCCAGCAGTTACTCGGCCTACAATGAGCAGTTCTTC
TRBV6-5	TRBJ1-1	-	-	CASLGDLNTEAFF	TGTGCCAGCCTAGGGGACTTGAACACTGAAGCTTTCTTT
TRBV5-6	TRBJ1-1	-	-	CASSWLSVATEAFF	TGTGCCAGCAGCTGGTTATCGGTGGCCACTGAAGCTTTCTTT
TRBV5-1	TRBJ2-3	-	-	CASSLERPSDTQYF	TGCGCCAGCAGCTTGGAACGGCCTTCCGATACGCAGTATTTT
TRBV27	TRBJ2-7	once	TRBD1	CASSSGQARYYEQYF	TGTGCCAGCAGTTCGGGACAGGCTCGATACTACGAGCAGTACTTC
TRBV18	TRBJ1-4	-	-	CASSPSSSNEKLFF	TGTGCCAGCTCCCCCTCCTCTTCTAATGAAAAACTGTTTTTT
TRBV7-8	TRBJ1-4	-	-	CASSKTVIGEKLFF	TGTGCCAGCAGTAAGACAGTAATAGGAGAAAAACTGTTTTTT
TRBV7-9	TRBJ2-5	-	-	CASIPVGGETQYF	TGTGCCAGCATCCCGGTAGGAGGGGAGACCCAGTACTTC
TRBV5-5	TRBJ1-2	-	-	CASSEGTARGYTF	TGTGCCAGCAGCGAGGGTACGGCAAGGGGCTACACCTTC
TRBV28	TRBJ1-6	-	-	CASSSSTNSPLHF	TGTGCCAGCAGTTCCTCGACCAATTCACCCCTCCACTTT
TRBV2	TRBJ1-4	-	-	CASSGPPGPEKLFF	TGTGCCAGCAGTGGACCCCCGGGACCCGAAAAACTGTTTTTT
TRBV19	TRBJ1-3	once	-	CASKGHLGNTIYF	TGTGCCAGTAAGGGGCATCTCGGAAACACCATATATTTT
TRBV19	TRBJ2-5	-	-	CASSGSAAETQYF	TGTGCCAGTAGTGGGTCGGCGGCGGAGACCCAGTACTTC
TRBV21-1	TRBJ1-3	-	-	CASSFRDRDFGNTIYF	TGTGCCAGCAGCTTCCGGGACAGGGACTTCGGAAACACCATATATTTT
TRBV7-8	TRBJ1-2	-	-	CASSSQNLEGGYTF	TGTGCCAGCAGCTCGCAGAACCTTGAGGGTGGCTACACCTTC
TRBV6-1	TRBJ1-4	-	-	CASSEVGGPLGFF	TGTGCCAGCAGTGAAGTGGGAGGGCCCCTAGGGTTTTTT
TRBV10-3	TRBJ1-2	-	-	CAISDPDWESSNYGYTF	TGTGCCATCAGTGACCCGGATTGGGAGAGTTCTAACTATGGCTACACCTTC
TRBV12-5	TRBJ2-1	once	-	CASAWVTALGDEQFF	TGTGCTAGTGCCTGGGTGACAGCGCTGGGCGATGAGCAGTTCTTC
TRBV3-1/TRBV3-2	TRBJ2-5	-	TRBD2	CASSQSSGEETQYF	TGTGCCAGCAGCCAGTCTAGCGGGGAAGAGACCCAGTACTTC
TRBV27	TRBJ2-3	-	TRBD2	CASRVAGGSTDTQYF	TGTGCCAGCAGGGTAGCGGGGGGCAGCACAGATACGCAGTATTTT
TRBV5-4	TRBJ2-2	-	TRBD1	CASSLGGTGGTGELFF	TGTGCCAGCAGCTTGGGTGGGACAGGGGGCACCGGGGAGCTGTTTTTT
TRBV10-3	TRBJ1-2	-	-	CAISDQGGYTF	TGTGCCATCAGTGACCAGGGCGGCTACACCTTC
TRBV7-6	TRBJ2-7	-	-	CASSSDTYEQYF	TGTGCCAGCAGCTCGGACACGTACGAGCAGTACTTC
TRBV19	TRBJ1-1	-	-	CASSINSGAVRGRAFF	TGTGCCAGTAGTATAAATTCGGGGGCCGTGAGGGGCCGAGCTTTCTTT
TRBV18	TRBJ1-5	-	-	CASSPTTQTYQPQHF	TGTGCCAGCTCACCTACTACCCAAACGTATCAGCCCCAGCATTTT